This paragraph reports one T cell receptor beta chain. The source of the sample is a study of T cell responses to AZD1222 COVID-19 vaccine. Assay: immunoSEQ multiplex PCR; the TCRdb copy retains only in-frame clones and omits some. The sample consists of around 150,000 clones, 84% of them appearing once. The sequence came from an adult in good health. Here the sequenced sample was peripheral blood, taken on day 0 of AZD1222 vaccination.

DNA for the CDR3: TGTGCCAGCAGCTTAAGACAGGGGGGAGGCAATCAGCCCCAGCATTTT. Protein product: CASSLRQGGGNQPQHF. The V gene is TRBV5-8, the J gene TRBJ1-5; 9 nucleotides agree with TRBD1. V gave up 2 bases and J gave up 2 bases; unmatched junction bases: 5. Looked up from germline, CDR1 is SGHTS and CDR2 is YDEGEE. This CDR3 spans 16 amino acids. Full variable domain (rest looked up from reference TRBV5-8 and TRBJ1-5): EAGVTQSPTHLIKTRGQQATLRCSPISGHTSVYWYQQALGLGLQFLLWYDEGEERNRGNFPPRFSGRQFPNYSSELNVNALELEDSALYLCASSLRQGGGNQPQHFGDGTRLSIL.